Presented here are 31 T cell receptor beta chains from one specimen sequenced in a study of blood T cell repertoires in COVID-19. Sequenced by immunoSEQ multiplex PCR; TCRdb stores in-frame clones only, minus some. The sample has roughly 68,000 clones, approximately 91% seen once. The specimen was peripheral blood. The origin of the receptors is a man in his fifties or sixties with acute or convalescent COVID-19.

The V call is TRBV10-3, the J call TRBJ2-1, with TRBD1 matching over 9 bases. V lost 7 bases, J lost 10 bases, and 5 bases stayed unmatched. The germline V gene has CDR1 ENHRY and CDR2 SYGVKD. This CDR3 spans 12 amino acids. The CDR3 loop is CAINGQGIEQFF. CDR3 nucleotides: TGTGCCATCAATGGACAGGGGATAGAGCAGTTCTTC.

The sample holds many counts of this clone. The chain couples TRBV7-8 to TRBJ1-2, with D unclear. CDR1 and CDR2 from the germline V gene are SGHVS and FQNEAQ. The CDR3 runs to 15 residues. V was shortened by 5 bases and J by 2 bases, with 15 bases between the two germline ends. CDR3 region: CASSPVFSRNYGYTF. In nucleotides, the CDR3 is TGTGCCAGCAGCCCAGTATTCTCCCGAAACTATGGCTACACCTTC.

The sample holds one count of this clone. This chain joins TRBV5-1 and TRBJ2-7, with 15 nucleotides matching TRBD2. The CDR3 is 18 residues long. V lost 0 bases and J lost 2; bases outside the gene matches: 6. Germline assignment: CDR1 SGHRS and CDR2 YFSETQ. The chain's CDR3 is CASSLAWTSGGDTYEQYF. CDR3 coding DNA: TGCGCCAGCAGCTTGGCCTGGACTAGCGGGGGGGACACCTACGAGCAGTACTTC.

The chain is built from TRBV14 and TRBJ2-7; 10 nucleotides match TRBD1. After removal of 8 bases from V and 1 base from J, the junction contained 5 bases not matched to a gene. CDR1 and CDR2 from the germline V gene are SGHDN and FVKESK. The CDR3 contains 14 residues. The CDR3 DNA reads TGTGCCAGCCTCTGGACAGGGGGGTCCTACGAGCAGTACTTC. Translation: CASLWTGGSYEQYF.

The chain links TRBV28 to TRBJ2-3, with 11 bases identical to TRBD1. Trimming at V came to 1 base and at J to 2 bases, leaving 2 bases not matched to a gene. The CDR3 totals 16 residues. Per germline, CDR1 MDHEN and CDR2 SYDVKM. CDR3 sequence: CASSLLGQGVTDTQYF. CDR3 bases: TGTGCCAGCAGTTTATTGGGACAGGGGGTCACAGATACGCAGTATTTT.

The CDR3 loop is CASSVAPTGSTDTQYF. The CDR3 DNA reads TGTGCCAGCAGCGTAGCCCCAACAGGGAGCACAGATACGCAGTATTTT. The chain combines TRBV9 with TRBJ2-3; maybe TRBD1 (6 bases). CDR1 is SGDLS, CDR2 YYNGEE, per germline. The ends were cut back, 0 bases at V and 0 bases at J, with 11 bases in the middle. The CDR3 has 16 residues.

The chain links TRBV7-3 to TRBJ2-1; 10 nucleotides align to TRBD1. The CDR3 is 15 residues long. The germline V gene has CDR1 SGHTA and CDR2 FQGTGA. With 5 bases clipped from V and 9 bases from J, the junction kept 10 bases outside the gene matches. CDR3 region: CASSAGQGQSGEQFF. The CDR3 DNA sequence: TGTGCCAGCAGCGCGGGACAGGGGCAGTCGGGTGAGCAGTTCTTC.

This clone was observed a few times. The chain uses TRBV14 and TRBJ1-2, with D perhaps TRBD1 (5 bases). Trimming left V 1 base short and J 9 bases short, with 9 bases between. CDR1 SGHDN and CDR2 FVKESK come from the germline V gene. The CDR3 covers 12 residues. Here the CDR3 reads CASSQVGLSYTF. DNA for the CDR3: TGTGCCAGCAGCCAAGTGGGGCTGAGCTACACCTTC. The whole variable domain, filled in from reference TRBV14 and TRBJ1-2, reads EAGVTQFPSHSVIEKGQTVTLRCDPISGHDNLYWYRRVMGKEIKFLLHFVKESKQDESGMPNNRFLAERTGGTYSTLKVQPAELEDSGVYFCASSQVGLSYTFGSGTRLTVV.

This sequence joins TRBV25-1 and TRBJ2-3; 8 nucleotides match TRBD1. This CDR3 has 15 amino acids. The V gene's germline CDR1 is MGHDK and CDR2 SYGVNS. The J segment lost 0 bases and the V segment lost 11 bases, leaving 10 bases of the junction unmatched. The CDR3 is CASRHRQGSTDTQYF. Here the CDR3 DNA reads TGTGCCTCCCGGCACCGACAGGGGAGCACAGATACGCAGTATTTT.

The V and J genes are TRBV18 and TRBJ1-6, with TRBD1 matching 9 bases. The CDR3 totals 14 residues. V shed 5 bases, J shed 10 bases, and the junction held 6 bases outside the gene matches. Germline CDR1 reads KGHSH; CDR2 reads LQKENI. The CDR3 region has the DNA TGTGCCAGCTCAACCGGGACAGGGTTGTCACCCCTCCACTTT. Protein sequence: CASSTGTGLSPLHF.

The V and J genes are TRBV6-5 and TRBJ2-5, with a possible D match to TRBD2 (6 bases). V lost 4 bases to trimming and J lost 5 bases, with 14 bases between them. Looked up from germline, CDR1 is MNHEY and CDR2 is SVGAGI. This CDR3 is 14 amino acids long. CDR3 region: CASSFGTGRETQYF. CDR3 sequence (DNA): TGTGCCAGCAGTTTCGGGACTGGGAGGGAGACCCAGTACTTC.

CDR3 protein: CASRRSHRDRGSYNEQFF. Here the CDR3 DNA reads TGTGCCAGCAGACGTAGCCACCGGGACAGGGGGTCCTACAATGAGCAGTTCTTC. The rearrangement links TRBV7-8 to TRBJ2-1, with 11 bases matching TRBD1. Germline loops: CDR1 SGHVS, CDR2 FQNEAQ. The CDR3 runs to 18 residues. The J segment lost 1 base and the V segment lost 6 bases, leaving 11 bases of the junction unmatched.

This clone was counted a single time. The chain combines TRBV2 with TRBJ1-5; D unclear. Germline CDR1 reads SNHLY; CDR2 reads FYNNEI. This CDR3 spans 16 amino acids. The V end lost 1 base, the J end lost 0 bases, and 10 bases lay between the germline ends. The chain's CDR3 is CASSEDTYYSNQPQHF. The CDR3 nucleotides are TGTGCCAGCAGTGAAGACACCTACTATAGCAATCAGCCCCAGCATTTT.

By sample fraction, this clone is medium-sized. J is TRBJ1-1 and V is TRBV7-3; TRBD1 agrees at 8 bases. Trimming took 2 bases from V and 6 from J; bases not matched to a gene: 8. CDR1 is SGHTA and CDR2 is FQGTGA in the germline V gene. CDR3 length equals 15 residues. In DNA, the CDR3 is TGTGCCAGCAGCTTAGAGGGACAGGTGGGTGCTGAAGCTTTCTTT. Its translation is CASSLEGQVGAEAFF.

The chain combines TRBV7-3 with TRBJ2-4; D is ambiguous. Trimming took off 4 bases at V and 5 bases at J, with 6 bases between the two ends. The CDR3 runs 12 residues. CDR1 is SGHTA and CDR2 is FQGTGA in the germline V gene. In DNA form, the CDR3 reads TGTGCCAGCAGCTCCCCGGAAAACATTCAGTACTTC. Amino acid sequence: CASSSPENIQYF. Using reference TRBV7-3 and TRBJ2-4 for the parts outside the CDR3, the full variable domain is GAGVSQTPSNKVTEKGKYVELRCDPISGHTALYWYRQSLGQGPEFLIYFQGTGAADDSGLPNDRFFAVRPEGSVSTLKIQRTERGDSAVYLCASSSPENIQYFGAGTRLSVL.

The genes are TRBV7-2 and TRBJ2-7; 9 bases map to TRBD1. The CDR3 is 15 residues long. CDR1 and CDR2 (germline): SGHTA, FQGNSA. The J segment lost 3 bases and the V segment lost 5 bases, leaving 8 bases of the junction unmatched. CDR3: CASSGRTGALYEQYF. The CDR3 nucleotides are TGTGCCAGCAGCGGGCGGACAGGGGCTCTCTACGAGCAGTACTTC.

This clone was picked up one time. This chain connects TRBV19 to TRBJ1-1, with 9 bases fitting TRBD1. With V trimmed by 1 base and J by 4 bases, 4 bases remained unmatched. Germline CDR1 reads LNHDA; CDR2 reads SQIVND (reference sequence). CDR3 length: 15 residues. CDR3 nucleotides: TGTGCCAGTAGTATAGGTGTGACAGGGGGCACTGAAGCTTTCTTT. It codes for CASSIGVTGGTEAFF.

The V call is TRBV11-2, the J call TRBJ1-4; 10 positions match TRBD1. In germline, CDR1 is SGHAT, CDR2 FQNNGV. The V and J ends lost 6 bases and 7 bases, in that order; junction bases with no gene match: 11. The length of the CDR3 is 16 residues. DNA of the CDR3: TGTGCCAGCAGTATACGGCGGGGACAGGGGCTTGAAAAACTGTTTTTT. It specifies CASSIRRGQGLEKLFF.

The sample holds a few counts of this clone. V gene TRBV3-1 (or the pseudogene TRBV3-2) combines with J gene TRBJ1-2; 9 nucleotides line up with TRBD1. The germline gives CDR1 LGHDT, CDR2 YNNKEL (reference sequence). Trimming removed 3 bases from V and 2 bases from J; junction bases left unmatched: 4. The CDR3 runs 15 residues. CDR3 in amino acids: CASSHLGQGNYGYTF. The CDR3, as DNA: TGTGCCAGCAGCCACCTGGGACAGGGCAACTATGGCTACACCTTC.

V usage is TRBV6-1 and J usage is TRBJ2-5; a possible D gene is TRBD2 (6 bases). V shed 0 bases and J shed 1 base, with 6 bases lying between them. The CDR3 runs 14 residues. CDR1 and CDR2 (germline): MNHNS, SASEGT. For the CDR3, the DNA is TGTGCCAGCAGTGAAGCGGGGGGCCAAGAGACCCAGTACTTC. This sequence encodes CASSEAGGQETQYF.

J is TRBJ1-3 and V is TRBV27, with 7 positions matching TRBD1. Trimming at V came to 4 bases and at J to 4 bases, leaving 7 bases not matched to a gene. The CDR3 has 15 amino acids. Germline CDR1 MNHEY, CDR2 SMNVEV (reference sequence). CDR3 DNA sequence: TGTGCCAGCAGTTACACCAGGGGGTCGGGAAACACCATATATTTT. Encoded protein: CASSYTRGSGNTIYF.

The chain uses TRBV9 and TRBJ2-2, with 9 bases matching TRBD1. Germline V CDR1 and CDR2: SGDLS, YYNGEE. J gave up 7 bases and V 0 bases, and 4 bases lay outside the gene matches. The CDR3 spans 15 residues. The CDR3 reads CASSVDRGLGGELFF. The CDR3 region has the DNA TGTGCCAGCAGCGTAGACAGGGGGCTGGGCGGGGAGCTGTTTTTT.

This clone was seen a few times. The chain uses TRBV3-1 (or the pseudogene TRBV3-2) and TRBJ2-5; D unresolved. The CDR3 runs to 13 residues. CDR1 is LGHDT, CDR2 YNNKEL, per germline (reference sequence). Trimming pared 2 bases from V and 5 bases from J, leaving 9 bases between. The CDR3, as DNA: TGTGCCAGCAGCCAATCCTACGATGAGACCCAGTACTTC. As protein: CASSQSYDETQYF.

The chain is built from TRBV27 and TRBJ2-1; D remains unclear. Germline CDR1 MNHEY, CDR2 SMNVEV (reference sequence). V was shortened by 5 bases and J by 9 bases, with 14 bases between the two germline ends. The CDR3 has 13 residues. CDR3 nucleotides: TGTGCCAGCAGTCTACGGGTCGTCGGTGAGCAGTTCTTC. This translates into CASSLRVVGEQFF.

The rearrangement links TRBV27 to TRBJ1-2; maybe TRBD1 (6 bases). The CDR3 spans 13 residues. Trimming took 8 bases from V and 2 from J, leaving 12 bases between them. Germline CDR1 is MNHEY and CDR2 is SMNVEV (reference sequence). CDR3 sequence: CASRSGHNYGYTF. CDR3 nucleotides: TGTGCCAGCCGGTCGGGACACAACTATGGCTACACCTTC.

The rearrangement uses TRBV11-3 and TRBJ2-5; 12 nucleotides line up with TRBD1. This CDR3 has 16 residues. The ends lost 5 bases at V and 3 bases at J; junction bases unmatched: 7. The germline V gene encodes CDR1 SGHNT and CDR2 YENEEA. The CDR3 here is CASSSRDRGREETQYF. The CDR3 bases are TGTGCCAGCAGCAGCCGGGACAGGGGGCGAGAAGAGACCCAGTACTTC.

DNA of the CDR3: TGTGCCAGTAGCTCGGGACAGGGGACGGATGCAACTAATGAAAAACTGTTTTTT. Amino acid sequence: CASSSGQGTDATNEKLFF. This chain links TRBV19 with TRBJ1-4; 10 nucleotides line up with TRBD1. J lost 0 bases, V lost 6 bases, and 10 bases had no gene match. From germline, CDR1 is LNHDA and CDR2 SQIVND (reference sequence). The CDR3 runs to 18 residues.

The chain combines TRBV6-5 with TRBJ2-7; TRBD2 is a possible D gene (6 bases). V was pared by 5 bases and J by 5 bases, with 16 bases between. The CDR3 runs to 14 residues. CDR1 is MNHEY and CDR2 is SVGAGI in the germline V gene. CDR3 DNA sequence: TGTGCCAGCAGTCCGGGACTGAGAATCCACGAGCAGTACTTC. Its protein product is CASSPGLRIHEQYF.

The rearrangement links TRBV12-5 to TRBJ2-3; D is perhaps TRBD2 (5 bases). Between the trimmed V and J ends, which lost 3 bases and 6 bases, there was a span of 10 bases. Germline V gene sequence: CDR1 LGHNT, CDR2 FRNRAP. This CDR3 is 13 amino acids long. This CDR3 is CASGFGVGDTQYF. The CDR3 region has the DNA TGTGCTAGTGGTTTCGGGGTGGGGGATACGCAGTATTTT.

The chain uses TRBV13 and TRBJ1-1, with TRBD1 identical over 7 bases. The germline gives CDR1 PRHDT, CDR2 FYEKMQ (reference sequence). This CDR3 contains 13 residues. The V gene end was trimmed by 7 bases and the J gene end by 1 base; junction bases not matched to a gene: 3. CDR3 amino acids: CASTRGTNTEAFF. DNA of the CDR3: TGTGCCAGCACCAGGGGGACGAACACTGAAGCTTTCTTT.

The chain has TRBV5-1 and TRBJ1-1; 9 bases align to TRBD1. The ends lost 3 bases at V and 1 base at J; junction bases unmatched: 4. The germline gives CDR1 SGHRS, CDR2 YFSETQ. The CDR3 sequence is 15 residues long. The CDR3 region is CASSSGQGRNTEAFF. CDR3 in DNA: TGCGCCAGCAGCTCGGGACAGGGAAGGAACACTGAAGCTTTCTTT.